The sequence of this TCR beta chain was determined in a study of shared clonotypes between healthy human individuals. The study's findings and limits: It was the few donors that limited the genetic and exposure-history diversity represented. Sharing across four donors was seen in around 5% of naive CD4 clonotypes.

Sequencing was performed with immunoSEQ multiplex PCR; in TCRdb, only in-frame clones are kept and a portion is missing. The table shows about 1 million clones, with about 75% occurring only once. The ends lost 3 bases at V and 10 bases at J; junction bases unmatched: 10. This CDR3 is built from 15 residues. Per germline, CDR1 SGDLS and CDR2 YYNGEE. Note on this clone: Its antigen is undetermined.

The sequenced material came from memory CD4+ T cells sorted from blood. Regarding subset: CD45RA-negative fraction. This chain links TRBV9 with TRBJ1-6; the match to TRBD1 covers 7 bases. The receptor comes from a man aged 18 to 30 in good health. The CDR3 sequence is CASSETQGNGSPLHF. CDR3 coding DNA: TGTGCCAGCAGCGAGACACAGGGGAATGGCTCACCCCTCCACTTT.